This T cell receptor (beta chain) was retrieved from a study of spatial heterogeneity in lung cancer. On the study more broadly: In the raw reads, each unique TCR and UMI combination was present more than ten times on average.

This clonotype has more than one count but fewer than ten. Indicated time point: sample taken at primary tumor resection. The donor population consisted of 72 patients with untreated, early-stage non-small cell lung cancer. One entry per CDR3 protein, called by TCRdb with MiXCR from the 5' RACE reads. The sample includes approximately 40,000 distinct CDR3 sequences, 6.5% to 8.5% of them seen just once. Germline CDR1 SGHAT, CDR2 FQDESV (reference sequence). There are 15 residues in the CDR3. Between the trimmed V and J ends, which lost 1 base and 9 bases, there was a span of 16 bases. The receptor was derived from a male donor with early-stage non-small cell lung cancer. The gene calls are TRBV11-1 and TRBJ2-1; the D call may be TRBD1 or TRBD2 (5 bases each). The specimen was PBMCs, collected at surgery. This CDR3 is CASSLGVAGSSEQFF. The CDR3, as DNA: TGTGCCAGCAGCTTAGGGGTGGCAGGGAGTAGTGAGCAGTTCTTC. Full variable domain (remainder filled in from reference TRBV11-1 and TRBJ2-1): EAEVAQSPRYKITEKSQAVAFWCDPISGHATLYWYRQILGQGPELLVQFQDESVVDDSQLPKDRFSAERLKGVDSTLKIQPAELGDSAMYLCASSLGVAGSSEQFFGPGTRLTVL.